One sample yielded the 31 T cell receptor beta chains listed below, sequenced in a study of shared clonotypes between healthy human individuals. Here immunoSEQ multiplex PCR was the method, and the copy in TCRdb shows in-frame clones only, minus some. Here the sample spans 1.5 million to 2.5 million clones, about 95% being singletons. Naive CD8 cells comprised CD45RO-negative, CCR7-positively selected cells, excluding terminally differentiated effector memory CD45RA+ cells. Source material: naive CD8+ T cells sorted from blood. All receptors derive from a man aged 18 to 35 in good health.

The chain is built from TRBV9 and TRBJ1-1; D perhaps matches TRBD1 (5 bases). This CDR3 is 18 amino acids long. Trimming pared 4 bases from V and 0 bases from J, leaving 22 bases between. Per germline, CDR1 SGDLS and CDR2 YYNGEE. The CDR3 DNA reads TGTGCCAGCAGCCCCTTCTACGTGCGGGGACTTATGAACACTGAAGCTTTCTTT. Its protein product is CASSPFYVRGLMNTEAFF.

The chain has TRBV5-4 and TRBJ2-1; the D is unclear. The CDR3 has 16 residues. Germline assignment: CDR1 SGHNT and CDR2 YYREEE (reference sequence). The germline V and J ends were trimmed by 3 bases and 0 bases, with 13 bases remaining between them. The CDR3 loop reads CASSSPAESSYNEQFF. Here the CDR3 DNA reads TGTGCCAGCAGCTCGCCGGCCGAAAGCTCCTACAATGAGCAGTTCTTC.

The gene calls are TRBV6-5 and TRBJ2-3; possibly TRBD2 for D (5 bases). Germline V CDR1 and CDR2: MNHEY, SVGAGI. CDR3 length: 13 residues. V was pared by 4 bases and J by 4 bases, with 9 bases between. The chain's CDR3 is CASSLRGSDTQYF. CDR3 in DNA: TGTGCCAGCAGTTTACGGGGATCAGATACGCAGTATTTT.

The chain links TRBV28 to TRBJ2-7; TRBD2 agrees at 10 bases. V lost 6 bases to trimming and J lost 0 bases; unmatched junction nucleotides: 2. The germline gives CDR1 MDHEN, CDR2 SYDVKM. The CDR3 consists of 14 residues. CDR3 DNA: TGTGCCAGCAGGGCTAGCGGGAGCTCCTACGAGCAGTACTTC. Encoded protein: CASRASGSSYEQYF.

The V and J genes are TRBV6-5 and TRBJ1-1; TRBD1 matches at 8 bases. From germline, CDR1 is MNHEY and CDR2 SVGAGI. The CDR3 loop spans 16 amino acids. Germline trimming cut 4 bases from V and 6 bases from J; bases unmatched to any gene: 13. In DNA form, the CDR3 reads TGTGCCAGCAGTTCAGCCCCGGGGCAGGGGGCCGCTGAAGCTTTCTTT. This encodes CASSSAPGQGAAEAFF.

The V call is TRBV4-1, the J call TRBJ2-2; 12 nucleotides line up with TRBD2. The length of the CDR3 is 18 residues. V lost 4 bases and J lost 4; bases outside the gene matches: 10. CDR1 and CDR2 (germline): MGHRA, YSYEKL. Here the CDR3 reads CASSPEALAGGLTGELFF. The CDR3 DNA is TGCGCCAGCAGCCCAGAGGCGCTAGCGGGAGGGCTCACCGGGGAGCTGTTTTTT.

V gene TRBV7-8 combines with J gene TRBJ1-6; TRBD1 is a possible D gene (6 bases). CDR3 size: 19 residues. Germline V gene lookup returns CDR1 SGHVS and CDR2 FQNEAQ. Trimming left V 2 bases short and J 8 bases short, with 25 bases between. CDR3 sequence: CASSLRGFPGGFTDSPLHF. CDR3 DNA: TGTGCCAGCAGCTTAAGGGGCTTCCCCGGGGGCTTCACGGATTCACCCCTCCACTTT.

The chain has TRBV20-1 and TRBJ2-7; D is ambiguous. V was cut by 6 bases and J by 6 bases, with 9 bases left in between. The CDR3 consists of 10 residues. Germline V gene lookup returns CDR1 DFQATT and CDR2 SNEGSKA (reference sequence). CDR3 in DNA: TGCAGTGCATATGAGGTCGAGCAGTACTTC. Its translation: CSAYEVEQYF.

The genes are TRBV7-9 and TRBJ1-3; no clear D gene. Trimming took off 8 bases at V and 0 bases at J, with 11 bases between the two ends. Germline values: CDR1 SEHNR, CDR2 FQNEAQ (reference sequence). The CDR3 runs to 14 residues. Written as DNA, the CDR3 is TGTGCCAGCCAGACGCACTCCTCTGGAAACACCATATATTTT. It specifies CASQTHSSGNTIYF.

A word on this clone: Other DNA sequences in this sample translate to the same CDR3. This rearrangement joins TRBV9 to TRBJ2-3; 7 bases align to TRBD2. Losses at the gene ends were 4 bases for V and 1 base for J; bases not matched to a gene: 3. Germline lookup yields CDR1 SGDLS and CDR2 YYNGEE. CDR3 length: 14 residues. CDR3 DNA sequence: TGTGCCAGCAGCCCCGCGGGGGGCACAGATACGCAGTATTTT. Translating it yields CASSPAGGTDTQYF. The complete variable domain, with remaining parts taken from reference TRBV9 and TRBJ2-3, reads DSGVTQTPKHLITATGQRVTLRCSPRSGDLSVYWYQQSLDQGLQFLIQYYNGEERAKGNILERFSAQQFPDLHSELNLSSLELGDSALYFCASSPAGGTDTQYFGPGTRLTVL.

As to this clone: The same CDR3 is also encoded by other DNA sequences in this sample. This chain uses TRBV9 with TRBJ1-1; 8 positions match TRBD1. The ends lost 4 bases at V and 0 bases at J; junction bases unmatched: 8. Germline V gene data show CDR1 as SGDLS and CDR2 as YYNGEE. The CDR3 loop spans 16 amino acids. In DNA, the CDR3 is TGTGCCAGCAGCCCACGGACAGGGTTGATGAACACTGAAGCTTTCTTT. As protein: CASSPRTGLMNTEAFF.

The rearrangement uses TRBV4-1 and TRBJ1-1, with D unresolved. The CDR3 is 13 amino acids. The V end lost 1 base, the J end lost 4 bases, and 7 bases lay between the germline ends. CDR1 and CDR2 from the germline V gene are MGHRA and YSYEKL. Written as DNA, the CDR3 is TGCGCCAGCAGCCAAGCCCCGGCCACTGAAGCTTTCTTT. Translating it yields CASSQAPATEAFF.

Worth noting for this clone: Additional DNA sequences in this sample encode the identical CDR3. The rearrangement joins TRBV4-3 to TRBJ2-7; possibly TRBD2 for D (5 bases). The V end was cut by 1 base, the J end by 2 bases, with 12 bases between. The CDR3 extends over 15 amino acids. Germline CDR1 reads LGHNA; CDR2 reads YSLEER. The CDR3 is CASSQVASGTYEQYF. DNA for the CDR3: TGCGCCAGCAGCCAAGTTGCCAGCGGTACCTACGAGCAGTACTTC.

This chain joins TRBV4-1 and TRBJ2-2, with TRBD1 matching over 9 bases. This CDR3 region has 15 residues. Germline loops: CDR1 MGHRA, CDR2 YSYEKL. J gave up 7 bases and V 1 base, and 4 bases lay outside the gene matches. CDR3 nucleotides: TGCGCCAGCAGCCAAGTCGGGACAGGGCACGGGGAGCTGTTTTTT. Amino acid sequence: CASSQVGTGHGELFF.

As concerns this clone: The same CDR3 is also encoded by other DNA sequences in this sample. The rearrangement joins TRBV29-1 to TRBJ2-2, with D possibly TRBD1 on 5 matching bases. Germline assignment: CDR1 SQVTM and CDR2 ANQGSEA. The CDR3 covers 13 residues. V lost 7 bases and J 3 bases, leaving 12 bases between the germline ends. In DNA, the CDR3 is TGCAGCGCTTATACAGGAGACACCGGGGAGCTGTTTTTT. Translating it yields CSAYTGDTGELFF.

The V gene is TRBV7-9, the J gene TRBJ2-7; 7 positions agree with TRBD2. The germline V gene encodes CDR1 SEHNR and CDR2 FQNEAQ (reference sequence). V gave up 6 bases and J gave up 3 bases; unmatched junction bases: 11. CDR3 size: 15 residues. The CDR3, as DNA: TGTGCCAGCAGTCACCCCGGACTAGGAATCTACGAGCAGTACTTC. This codes for CASSHPGLGIYEQYF.

V and J are TRBV6-5 and TRBJ1-6; a weak D match, TRBD1 (5 bases). CDR1 MNHEY and CDR2 SVGAGI come from the germline V gene. V gave up 2 bases and J gave up 10 bases, with 15 bases separating them. CDR3 size: 15 residues. This chain's CDR3 is CASSYSDTGGSPLHF. The DNA for the CDR3 is TGTGCCAGCAGTTACAGCGACACAGGTGGCTCACCCCTCCACTTT.

Concerning this clone: This CDR3 is also generated by other DNA sequences in the sample. The chain couples TRBV7-9 to TRBJ2-7; tentative D call: TRBD2 (6 bases). CDR3 size: 13 residues. V was clipped by 5 bases and J by 2 bases, with 10 bases between them. Looked up from germline, CDR1 is SEHNR and CDR2 is FQNEAQ (reference sequence). The CDR3 spells CASSPGGAYEQYF. Here the CDR3 DNA reads TGTGCCAGCAGCCCCGGGGGTGCCTACGAGCAGTACTTC.

The chain has TRBV5-1 and TRBJ2-7; 7 nucleotides agree with TRBD1. V lost 6 bases, J lost 3 bases, and 9 bases stayed unmatched. Per the germline V gene, CDR1 is SGHRS and CDR2 is YFSETQ. This CDR3 is built from 14 residues. The CDR3: CASTVGQANYEQYF. CDR3 in DNA: TGCGCCAGCACCGTTGGACAGGCCAACTACGAGCAGTACTTC.

Only one count was recorded for this clone. V gene TRBV2 combines with J gene TRBJ2-3; D may match TRBD1 or TRBD2 (6 bases each). CDR3 length equals 15 residues. Trimming left V 1 base short and J 5 bases short, with 13 bases between. The germline V gene encodes CDR1 SNHLY and CDR2 FYNNEI. CDR3 nucleotide sequence: TGTGCCAGCAGTGAAGGGCGCGGAGGGGGAGATACGCAGTATTTT. This encodes CASSEGRGGGDTQYF.

The V and J genes are TRBV6-5 and TRBJ2-1; 7 positions match TRBD2. Germline-derived CDR1 and CDR2 are MNHEY and SVGAGI. V lost 5 bases to trimming and J lost 2 bases; unmatched junction nucleotides: 6. CDR3 length: 15 amino acids. Here the CDR3 DNA reads TGTGCCAGCAGTACCCTACGGGGGGCCTACAATGAGCAGTTCTTC. Residues: CASSTLRGAYNEQFF.

The chain has TRBV19 and TRBJ2-2, with 11 bases aligning to TRBD2. Per germline, CDR1 LNHDA and CDR2 SQIVND (reference sequence). This CDR3 spans 16 amino acids. V was clipped by 9 bases and J by 7 bases; unmatched bases: 13. The CDR3 sequence: CASALAGGPLYGELFF. As DNA, the CDR3 is TGTGCCAGCGCCCTAGCGGGAGGACCCTTGTACGGGGAGCTGTTTTTT.

This clone showed up just a few times. The gene calls are TRBV14 and TRBJ2-3, with D maybe TRBD1 (5 bases). V was pared by 1 base and J by 0 bases, with 5 bases between. Germline lookup yields CDR1 SGHDN and CDR2 FVKESK. CDR3 size: 14 residues. Here the CDR3 DNA reads TGTGCCAGCAGCCAAGGACAGAGCACAGATACGCAGTATTTT. As protein: CASSQGQSTDTQYF.

In regard to this clone: Other nucleotide sequences in the sample specify the same CDR3. The chain employs TRBV5-4 and TRBJ2-7, with unresolved D. Germline CDR1 SGHNT, CDR2 YYREEE (reference sequence). Trimming pared 3 bases from V and 7 bases from J, leaving 8 bases between. The CDR3 has 11 residues. For the CDR3, the DNA is TGTGCCAGCAGCTCCCTTGGGGAGCAGTACTTC. This encodes CASSSLGEQYF.

The V gene is TRBV9, the J gene TRBJ2-2; TRBD1 aligns across 9 bases. CDR3 length equals 17 residues. J lost 3 bases, V lost 3 bases, and 9 bases had no gene match. Looked up from germline, CDR1 is SGDLS and CDR2 is YYNGEE. This CDR3 reads CASSAYRGPPYTGELFF. The CDR3 coding sequence is TGTGCCAGCAGCGCCTACAGGGGGCCCCCTTACACCGGGGAGCTGTTTTTT. Full variable domain (rest looked up from reference TRBV9 and TRBJ2-2): DSGVTQTPKHLITATGQRVTLRCSPRSGDLSVYWYQQSLDQGLQFLIQYYNGEERAKGNILERFSAQQFPDLHSELNLSSLELGDSALYFCASSAYRGPPYTGELFFGEGSRLTVL.

The chain combines TRBV30 with TRBJ2-7; no clear D gene. Germline values: CDR1 GTSNPN, CDR2 SVGIG (reference sequence). The CDR3 extends over 12 amino acids. V was trimmed by 2 bases and J by 3 bases, leaving 8 bases between them. The CDR3 DNA is TGTGCCTGGAGTTCGGATGGCTACGAGCAGTACTTC. Protein sequence: CAWSSDGYEQYF.

In the case of this clone: Distinct nucleotide sequences in the sample also encode this CDR3. The chain carries TRBV27 and TRBJ2-1; 11 nucleotides align to TRBD2. Losses at the gene ends were 3 bases for V and 4 bases for J; bases not matched to a gene: 2. CDR1 and CDR2 (germline): MNHEY, SMNVEV (reference sequence). The CDR3 covers 15 residues. DNA of the CDR3: TGTGCCAGCAGTTTCGGGACTAGCGGATACAATGAGCAGTTCTTC. It translates to CASSFGTSGYNEQFF.

CDR3 bases: TGTGCCAGCAGTCCGGACAGGGATTTCCAATATATGGGCAATCAGCCCCAGCATTTT. Translating gives CASSPDRDFQYMGNQPQHF. The chain has TRBV28 and TRBJ1-5; 8 nucleotides agree with TRBD1. Per the germline V gene, CDR1 is MDHEN and CDR2 is SYDVKM. V shed 5 bases, J shed 2 bases, and the junction held 17 bases outside the gene matches. This CDR3 has 19 residues.

V and J are TRBV29-1 and TRBJ2-1; the D gene could be TRBD1 or TRBD2 (6 bases each). The V and J ends lost 3 bases and 7 bases respectively, with 13 bases between them. The length of the CDR3 is 13 residues. Germline CDR1 is SQVTM and CDR2 is ANQGSEA. CDR3 residues: CSVETGAPNEQFF. For the CDR3, the DNA is TGCAGCGTTGAGACGGGGGCCCCGAATGAGCAGTTCTTC.

This clone has just one count. V and J are TRBV10-3 and TRBJ2-5, with 7 bases lining up with TRBD2. The CDR3 is 13 amino acids. CDR1 ENHRY and CDR2 SYGVKD come from the germline V gene. V lost 4 bases to trimming and J lost 5 bases; unmatched junction nucleotides: 4. The CDR3 protein is CAISGTSWETQYF. The CDR3 nucleotides read TGTGCCATCAGTGGGACTAGTTGGGAGACCCAGTACTTC.

The J gene is TRBJ2-7, the V gene TRBV28, with a weak D call TRBD1 (7 bases). The germline CDR1 and CDR2 sequences are MDHEN and SYDVKM. The ends were cut back, 5 bases at V and 1 base at J, with 18 bases in the middle. The CDR3 has 16 amino acids. The CDR3, as DNA: TGTGCCAGCAGTCGCGGGACAGTTTTGTCATCCTACGAGCAGTACTTC. Its translation: CASSRGTVLSSYEQYF.